The following is a T cell receptor beta chain sequence with its context. The data belong to a study of OX40 agonist ivuxolimab in advanced cancers. The wider study: An agonistic anti-OX40 (CD134) antibody, ivuxolimab, was used to treat the patients. Every patient in dose escalation had hepatocellular carcinoma, melanoma, renal cell or head and neck cancer.

There are 13 residues in the CDR3. J was trimmed by 4 bases and V by 7 bases; bases with no gene match: 7. Germline V gene data show CDR1 as GTSNPN and CDR2 as SVGIG (reference sequence). Cycle 7 day 1, cycle 4 day 1, and baseline were the timepoints at which blood was sampled. Libraries were prepared by immunoSEQ multiplex PCR; TCRdb keeps only in-frame clonotypes and omits some of them. The sample has some 70,000 clones, roughly four fifths seen once. The chain recombines TRBV30 with TRBJ2-1, with 7 nucleotides matching TRBD2. The receptor's source is an adult with an advanced solid tumor such as melanoma, head and neck, liver or kidney cancer. The material was CD4+ or CD8+ T cells sorted from blood, obtained in a trial of the OX40 agonist ivuxolimab. The CDR3 region is CAFARGSYNEQFF. CDR3 nucleotides: TGTGCCTTTGCGCGGGGGTCTTACAATGAGCAGTTCTTC.